These T cell receptor beta chains were read from a single sample in a study of CD4+ T cells in melanoma. The table came from immunoSEQ multiplex PCR; TCRdb's copy has only in-frame clones and leaves some out. The data contain more than 15,000 clones, roughly 76% of them seen just once; the ten biggest clones take up over 9.5%. The sequenced material came from cells from a culture (not recorded whether cultured in vitro). The source of these receptors is a human donor with melanoma. CDR3s include the opening cysteine and the closing phenylalanine or tryptophan. The order of the fields is J gene, V gene, CDR3 length, D gene, clone size, CDR3 protein, CDR3 DNA. A D gene is named only where the DNA matches it firmly. A clone size is listed for some rows: how often the clone was seen (once, few, many), or a class if it is expanded.

J gene: TRBJ1-6; V gene: TRBV7-9; CDR3 length: 15; D gene: .; clone size: .; CDR3 protein: CASSLAGSHAAPLHF; CDR3 DNA: TGTGCCAGCAGCTTAGCCGGCAGCCATGCGGCACCCCTCCACTTT
J gene: TRBJ2-3; V gene: TRBV12-5; CDR3 length: 14; D gene: .; clone size: once; CDR3 protein: CASGLGGVSDTQYF; CDR3 DNA: TGTGCTAGTGGTTTGGGAGGAGTTTCTGATACGCAGTATTTT
J gene: TRBJ1-2; V gene: TRBV29-1; CDR3 length: 13; D gene: .; clone size: .; CDR3 protein: CSVQEATFYGYTF; CDR3 DNA: TGCAGCGTTCAGGAAGCAACCTTCTATGGCTACACCTTC
J gene: TRBJ2-3; V gene: TRBV5-1; CDR3 length: 17; D gene: TRBD2; clone size: .; CDR3 protein: CASSPGLAGDSTDTQYF; CDR3 DNA: TGCGCCAGCAGCCCTGGCCTAGCGGGGGACAGCACAGATACGCAGTATTTT
J gene: TRBJ1-1; V gene: TRBV6-6; CDR3 length: 14; D gene: TRBD1; clone size: .; CDR3 protein: CASSWRGQDAGAFF; CDR3 DNA: TGTGCCAGCAGTTGGAGGGGACAGGACGCCGGAGCTTTCTTT
J gene: TRBJ2-1; V gene: TRBV5-5; CDR3 length: 18; D gene: TRBD2; clone size: .; CDR3 protein: CASSHIGLAASSYNEQFF; CDR3 DNA: TGTGCCAGCAGCCACATAGGACTAGCGGCGAGCTCCTACAATGAGCAGTTCTTC
J gene: TRBJ1-3; V gene: TRBV2; CDR3 length: 14; D gene: .; clone size: few; CDR3 protein: CASSARRAGNTIYF; CDR3 DNA: TGTGCCAGCAGTGCACGGAGGGCGGGAAACACCATATATTTT
J gene: TRBJ2-1; V gene: TRBV12-5; CDR3 length: 15; D gene: TRBD2; clone size: .; CDR3 protein: CASATGTSGYNEQFF; CDR3 DNA: TGTGCTAGTGCCACCGGGACTAGCGGATACAATGAGCAGTTCTTC
J gene: TRBJ1-4; V gene: TRBV9; CDR3 length: 15; D gene: .; clone size: .; CDR3 protein: CASSVTDRWNEKLFF; CDR3 DNA: TGTGCCAGCAGCGTAACCGACAGGTGGAATGAAAAACTGTTTTTT
J gene: TRBJ1-2; V gene: TRBV6-5; CDR3 length: 11; D gene: .; clone size: .; CDR3 protein: CASMRHLVYTF; CDR3 DNA: TGTGCCAGCATGCGACACCTGGTTTACACCTTC
J gene: TRBJ2-5; V gene: TRBV7-7; CDR3 length: 15; D gene: TRBD1; clone size: .; CDR3 protein: CASSFGTGGRETQYF; CDR3 DNA: TGTGCTAGCAGCTTCGGGACAGGGGGCCGCGAGACCCAGTACTTC
J gene: TRBJ2-5; V gene: TRBV5-1; CDR3 length: 14; D gene: TRBD1; clone size: .; CDR3 protein: CASSRGTGQETQYF; CDR3 DNA: TGCGCCAGCAGCCGAGGGACAGGCCAAGAGACCCAGTACTTC
J gene: TRBJ2-2; V gene: TRBV6-5; CDR3 length: 13; D gene: .; clone size: .; CDR3 protein: CASRRDSAGELFF; CDR3 DNA: TGTGCCAGCAGACGCGACTCGGCCGGGGAGCTGTTTTTT
J gene: TRBJ1-6; V gene: TRBV7-9; CDR3 length: 14; D gene: .; clone size: medium-sized; CDR3 protein: CASSLGDGAHPLHF; CDR3 DNA: TGTGCCAGCAGCTTAGGGGACGGAGCTCATCCCCTCCACTTT
J gene: TRBJ2-3; V gene: TRBV9; CDR3 length: 15; D gene: TRBD2; clone size: .; CDR3 protein: CASSHSGGAVDTQYF; CDR3 DNA: TGTGCCAGCAGCCATAGCGGGGGGGCCGTAGATACGCAGTATTTT
J gene: TRBJ1-2; V gene: TRBV7-9; CDR3 length: 12; D gene: .; clone size: .; CDR3 protein: CASSLELLRYTF; CDR3 DNA: TGTGCCAGCAGCTTAGAGCTGTTACGCTACACCTTC
J gene: TRBJ2-7; V gene: TRBV4-1; CDR3 length: 19; D gene: TRBD2; clone size: once; CDR3 protein: CASSQFSGLAGVAPYEQYF; CDR3 DNA: TGCGCCAGCAGCCAATTCTCGGGACTAGCGGGGGTAGCACCCTACGAGCAGTACTTC